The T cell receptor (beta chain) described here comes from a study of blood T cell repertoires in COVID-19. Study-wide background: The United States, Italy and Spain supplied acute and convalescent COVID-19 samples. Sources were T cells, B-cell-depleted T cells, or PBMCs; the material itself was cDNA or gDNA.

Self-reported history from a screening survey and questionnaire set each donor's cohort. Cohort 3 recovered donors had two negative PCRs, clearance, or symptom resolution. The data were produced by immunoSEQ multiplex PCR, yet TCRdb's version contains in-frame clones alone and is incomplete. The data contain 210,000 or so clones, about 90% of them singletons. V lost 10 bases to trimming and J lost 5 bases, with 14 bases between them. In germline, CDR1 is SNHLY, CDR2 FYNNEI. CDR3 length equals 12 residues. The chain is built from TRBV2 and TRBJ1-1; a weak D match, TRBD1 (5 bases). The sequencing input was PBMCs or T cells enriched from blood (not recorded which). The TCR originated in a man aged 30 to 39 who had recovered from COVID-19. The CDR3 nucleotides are TGTGCCACCAAACAGGAGGGGACTGAAGCTTTCTTT. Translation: CATKQEGTEAFF.